Described below is a single T cell receptor (beta chain) sequence and its context. Its antigen remains unidentified. This PCR relied on a set of 60 Vbeta primers and 13 Jbeta primers. Generated by immunoSEQ multiplex PCR, the TCRdb table keeps only in-frame clones and is missing some. This sample has a few hundred thousand clones, with over 75% found just once. With 0 bases clipped from V and 4 bases from J, the junction kept 4 bases outside the gene matches. The germline gives CDR1 LGHNA, CDR2 YSLEER. The CDR3 runs to 15 residues. The data derive from a study of cytomegalovirus exposure and HLA in healthy donors. Broader study findings: In an earlier analysis, most TCR beta V segments were productive about 87% or about 30% of the time. The availability of immune exposure information extended only to CMV serostatus. Later analysis placed DRB1 highest and HLA-C lowest in TCR association rates, which differed by HLA locus.

This chain links TRBV4-3 with TRBJ2-7; 9 nucleotides agree with TRBD1. The receptor was derived from a woman between 45 and 65 years old in good health and CMV-seropositive. Sequenced: PBMCs. The CDR3 region is CASSQDRDRVYEQYF. For the CDR3, the DNA is TGCGCCAGCAGCCAAGATCGGGACAGGGTGTACGAGCAGTACTTC.